The entry below gives a single TCR beta chain sequence along with its context. TCRdb's copy holds only in-frame clones and misses some; the assay was immunoSEQ multiplex PCR. The table records millions of clones, 90% to 95% of them present only once. These data are taken from a study of shared clonotypes between healthy human individuals. Trimming shortened V by 0 bases and J by 3 bases, and 20 bases separated the two germline ends. The CDR3 has 18 amino acids. CDR1 and CDR2 (germline): MGHRA, YSYEKL. The V gene is TRBV4-1, the J gene TRBJ1-2; the D gene is possibly TRBD1 (6 bases). Sequencing was carried out using naive CD4+ T cells from PBMCs. The subset is: CD45RA+ positively selected. The source is a young man in good health. Some clones in this sample may be carry-over from other donors' samples. CDR3 loop: CASSQDLRGRRGDYGYTF. CDR3 coding DNA: TGCGCCAGCAGCCAAGATTTGAGGGGCCGCAGGGGCGACTATGGCTACACCTTC.